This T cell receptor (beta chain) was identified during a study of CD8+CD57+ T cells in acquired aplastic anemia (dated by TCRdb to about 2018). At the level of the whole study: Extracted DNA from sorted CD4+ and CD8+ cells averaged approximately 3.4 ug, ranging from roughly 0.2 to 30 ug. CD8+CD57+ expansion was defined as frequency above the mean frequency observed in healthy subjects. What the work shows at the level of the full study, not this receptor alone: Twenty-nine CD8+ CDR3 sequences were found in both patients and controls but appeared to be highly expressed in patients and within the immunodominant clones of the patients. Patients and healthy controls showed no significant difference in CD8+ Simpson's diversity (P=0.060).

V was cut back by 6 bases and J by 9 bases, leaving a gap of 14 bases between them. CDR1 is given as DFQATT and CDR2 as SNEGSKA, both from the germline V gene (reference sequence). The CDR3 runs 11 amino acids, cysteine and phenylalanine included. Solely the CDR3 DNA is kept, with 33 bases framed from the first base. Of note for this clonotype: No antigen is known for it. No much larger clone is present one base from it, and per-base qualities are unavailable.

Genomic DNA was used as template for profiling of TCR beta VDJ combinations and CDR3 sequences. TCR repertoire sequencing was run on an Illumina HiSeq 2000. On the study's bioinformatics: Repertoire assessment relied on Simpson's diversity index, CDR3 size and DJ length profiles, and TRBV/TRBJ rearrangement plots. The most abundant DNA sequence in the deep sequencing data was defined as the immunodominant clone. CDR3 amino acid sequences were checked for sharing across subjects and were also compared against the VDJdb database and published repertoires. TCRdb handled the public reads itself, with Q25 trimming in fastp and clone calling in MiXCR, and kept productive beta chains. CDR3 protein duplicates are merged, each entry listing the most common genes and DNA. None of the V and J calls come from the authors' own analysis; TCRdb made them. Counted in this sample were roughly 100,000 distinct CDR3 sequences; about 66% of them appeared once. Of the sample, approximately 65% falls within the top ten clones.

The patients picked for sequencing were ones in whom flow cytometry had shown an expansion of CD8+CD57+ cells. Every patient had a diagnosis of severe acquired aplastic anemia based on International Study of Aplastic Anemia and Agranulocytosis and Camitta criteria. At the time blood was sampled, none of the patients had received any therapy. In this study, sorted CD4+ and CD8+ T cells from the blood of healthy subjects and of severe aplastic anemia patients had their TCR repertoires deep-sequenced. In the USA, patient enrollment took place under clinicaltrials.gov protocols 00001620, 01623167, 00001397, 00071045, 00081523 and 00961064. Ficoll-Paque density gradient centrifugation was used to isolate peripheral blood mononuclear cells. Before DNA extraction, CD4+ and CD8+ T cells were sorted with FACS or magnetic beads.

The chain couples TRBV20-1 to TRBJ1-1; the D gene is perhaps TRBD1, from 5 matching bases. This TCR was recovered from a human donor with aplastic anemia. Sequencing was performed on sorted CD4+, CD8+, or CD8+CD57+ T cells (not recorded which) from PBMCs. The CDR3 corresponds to CSASQGFQAFF. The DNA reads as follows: TGCAGTGCGTCCCAGGGTTTTCAAGCTTTCTTT.